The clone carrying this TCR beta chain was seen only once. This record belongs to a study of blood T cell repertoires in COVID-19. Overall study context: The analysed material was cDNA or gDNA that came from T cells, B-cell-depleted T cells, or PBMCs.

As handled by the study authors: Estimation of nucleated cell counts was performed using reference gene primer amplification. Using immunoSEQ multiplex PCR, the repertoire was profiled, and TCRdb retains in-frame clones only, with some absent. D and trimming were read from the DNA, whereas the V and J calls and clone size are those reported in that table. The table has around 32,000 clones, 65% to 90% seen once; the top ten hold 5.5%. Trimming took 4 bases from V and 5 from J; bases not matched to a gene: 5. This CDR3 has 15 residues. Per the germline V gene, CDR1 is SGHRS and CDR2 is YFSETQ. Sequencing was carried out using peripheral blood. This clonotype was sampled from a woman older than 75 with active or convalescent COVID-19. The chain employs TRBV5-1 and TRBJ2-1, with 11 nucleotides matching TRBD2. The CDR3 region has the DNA TGCGCCAGCAGCCAGACTAGCGGGGCACACAATGAGCAGTTCTTC. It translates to CASSQTSGAHNEQFF.